The source of this T cell receptor beta chain is a study of T cell changes during pregnancy in multiple sclerosis. In this sample, this clone turned up once. Other DNA sequences in this sample translate to the same CDR3. The CDR3 runs 15 residues. Germline V gene lookup returns CDR1 SGHAT and CDR2 FQNNGV. V dropped 1 base and J dropped 5 bases, with 14 bases sitting between them. The data were produced by immunoSEQ multiplex PCR, yet TCRdb's version contains in-frame clones alone and is incomplete. The profile covers almost 50,000 clones, with about 91% appearing a single time and around 1% taken by the ten largest.

This TCR derives from a female donor with multiple sclerosis, enrolled in a pregnancy study. Sample: peripheral blood, taken after pregnancy. V gene TRBV11-2 combines with J gene TRBJ2-5, with TRBD2 as a possible D gene (7 bases). CDR3 sequence reads: CASSLVGGGGETQYF. The CDR3 region has the DNA TGTGCCAGCAGCTTAGTAGGGGGGGGAGGTGAGACCCAGTACTTC.